The 20 T cell receptor beta chains presented below share a single source sample, sequenced in a study of cytomegalovirus exposure and HLA in healthy donors. Researchers ran the PCR with 60 Vbeta and 13 Jbeta primers. TCRdb's table, derived via immunoSEQ multiplex PCR, lists solely in-frame clones and lacks some. This repertoire shows 100,000 to 150,000 clones, roughly 80% found once; its top ten account for 3% to 4%. The sample comprised PBMCs. Source of these receptors: a woman between 40 and 55 years old in good health and CMV-seronegative.

J is TRBJ1-2 and V is TRBV6-1; 8 nucleotides align to TRBD1. Germline V lookup: CDR1 MNHNS, CDR2 SASEGT. The trim removed 3 bases at V and 4 bases at J, leaving 4 bases unmatched. The length of the CDR3 is 14 residues. CDR3 amino acids: CASSDPGGSYGYTF. CDR3 bases: TGTGCCAGCAGTGACCCAGGGGGCAGCTATGGCTACACCTTC.

Only one count was recorded for this clone. This sequence joins TRBV19 and TRBJ1-1; TRBD1 matches at 10 bases. V lost 5 bases and J lost 5; bases outside the gene matches: 8. CDR3 size: 15 residues. CDR1 and CDR2 from the germline V gene are LNHDA and SQIVND (reference sequence). In DNA form, the CDR3 reads TGTGCCAGTAGTGATCCCGGGACAGGGGAAACTGAAGCTTTCTTT. Amino acid sequence: CASSDPGTGETEAFF.

This clone was recorded at least ten times. V gene TRBV4-2 combines with J gene TRBJ2-7; D is undetermined. The CDR3 spans 16 residues. Per the germline V gene, CDR1 is LGHNA and CDR2 is YNFKEQ. With 0 bases removed from V and 2 bases from J, the gap between germline ends came to 14 bases. CDR3 DNA sequence: TGTGCCAGCAGCCAAGATATTGAGGCTCAAACCTACGAGCAGTACTTC. The encoded protein is CASSQDIEAQTYEQYF.

V and J are TRBV5-1 and TRBJ2-2; possible D gene TRBD1, 5 bases. CDR1 is SGHRS, CDR2 YFSETQ, per germline. The length of the CDR3 is 14 residues. Trimming stripped 4 bases from V and 1 base from J, with 8 bases between. This CDR3 is CASSTGQNTGELFF. DNA of the CDR3: TGCGCCAGCAGCACCGGACAGAACACCGGGGAGCTGTTTTTT. Filled out from reference TRBV5-1 and TRBJ2-2, the complete variable domain reads KAGVTQTPRYLIKTRGQQVTLSCSPISGHRSVSWYQQTPGQGLQFLFEYFSETQRNKGNFPGRFSGRQFSNSRSEMNVSTLELGDSALYLCASSTGQNTGELFFGEGSRLTVL.

The chain combines TRBV15 with TRBJ2-1, with TRBD2 matching 11 bases. CDR3 length: 17 amino acids. Germline V gene sequence: CDR1 LNHNV, CDR2 YYDKDF (reference sequence). The trim removed 2 bases at V and 9 bases at J, leaving 12 bases unmatched. The CDR3 coding sequence is TGTGCCACCAGCAGAAATCTAGCGGGAGGCCCGAGGGGTGAGCAGTTCTTC. As protein: CATSRNLAGGPRGEQFF. Based on the CDR3 plus reference TRBV15 and TRBJ2-1, the full variable domain is DAMVIQNPRYQVTQFGKPVTLSCSQTLNHNVMYWYQQKSSQAPKLLFHYYDKDFNNEADTPDNFQSRRPNTSFCFLDIRSPGLGDTAMYLCATSRNLAGGPRGEQFFGPGTRLTVL.

CDR3 amino acids: CASSWQGQANTEAFF. The CDR3 DNA follows: TGTGCCAGCAGCTGGCAGGGACAGGCGAACACTGAAGCTTTCTTT. The chain combines TRBV9 with TRBJ1-1; 8 bases fit TRBD1. Trimming cost V 4 bases and J 1 base; bases outside gene matches: 6. The CDR3 is 15 residues long. Germline V gene data show CDR1 as SGDLS and CDR2 as YYNGEE. The full variable domain, completed using reference TRBV9 and TRBJ1-1, is DSGVTQTPKHLITATGQRVTLRCSPRSGDLSVYWYQQSLDQGLQFLIQYYNGEERAKGNILERFSAQQFPDLHSELNLSSLELGDSALYFCASSWQGQANTEAFFGQGTRLTVV.

The V gene is TRBV4-1, the J gene TRBJ2-7, with 7 nucleotides matching TRBD2. CDR3 length: 15 residues. The germline gives CDR1 MGHRA, CDR2 YSYEKL. Losses at the gene ends were 1 base for V and 2 bases for J; bases not matched to a gene: 5. The CDR3 DNA sequence: TGCGCCAGCAGCCAAGTTTGGGGGGGTCCCTACGAGCAGTACTTC. Translation gives CASSQVWGGPYEQYF.

The CDR3, as DNA: TGCAGCGTTGGACATCCGGGACGGGGGGTTCGGGGACTGTTTTTT. This translates into CSVGHPGRGVRGLFF. The chain is built from TRBV29-1 and TRBJ1-4; a possible D gene is TRBD1 (5 bases). CDR3 length: 15 residues. Germline values: CDR1 SQVTM, CDR2 ANQGSEA. Trimming cost V 4 bases and J 13 bases, with 25 bases left between them.

V usage is TRBV4-3 and J usage is TRBJ2-1; 10 bases are shared with TRBD2. This CDR3 has 16 residues. The germline V gene has CDR1 LGHNA and CDR2 YSLEER. V gave up 5 bases and J gave up 9 bases; unmatched junction bases: 13. CDR3 region: CASSWNSAGGPGEQFF. The CDR3 coding sequence is TGCGCCAGCAGCTGGAACTCAGCGGGAGGGCCGGGTGAGCAGTTCTTC.

This clone has just a few counts. V and J are TRBV27 and TRBJ2-7, with 8 positions matching TRBD2. The CDR3 runs to 18 residues. Germline CDR1 MNHEY, CDR2 SMNVEV (reference sequence). V gave up 5 bases and J gave up 3 bases; unmatched junction bases: 18. The CDR3 loop is CASSPPPRPGLGNYEQYF. The CDR3 DNA sequence: TGTGCCAGCAGTCCACCACCTCGACCGGGACTAGGGAACTACGAGCAGTACTTC.

The chain combines TRBV7-3 with TRBJ2-5, with D unclear. CDR3 length: 15 residues. Germline V gene sequence: CDR1 SGHTA, CDR2 FQGTGA. The ends were cut back, 5 bases at V and 4 bases at J, with 17 bases in the middle. The CDR3 bases are TGTGCCAGCAGCCCCCTCCCGGGTCCATTAGAGACCCAGTACTTC. Translated, it gives CASSPLPGPLETQYF.

This clone was found once. The chain is built from TRBV5-1 and TRBJ2-2; 10 bases fit TRBD1. Germline trimming cut 4 bases from V and 1 base from J; bases unmatched to any gene: 4. The CDR3 covers 16 residues. Germline V gene sequence: CDR1 SGHRS, CDR2 YFSETQ. CDR3 region: CASSPRTGGNTGELFF. CDR3 nucleotides: TGCGCCAGCAGCCCCAGGACAGGGGGGAACACCGGGGAGCTGTTTTTT.

The chain carries TRBV4-3 and TRBJ1-2; 9 bases fit TRBD1. Germline V gene sequence: CDR1 LGHNA, CDR2 YSLEER. V shed 1 base, J shed 7 bases, and the junction held 10 bases outside the gene matches. The CDR3 sequence is 16 residues long. CDR3 region: CASSQARTGVGSGYTF. DNA of the CDR3: TGCGCCAGCAGCCAAGCCCGGACAGGGGTCGGGTCTGGCTACACCTTC.

V gene TRBV4-3 combines with J gene TRBJ2-5, with TRBD1 identical over 7 bases. Germline V lookup: CDR1 LGHNA, CDR2 YSLEER. With V trimmed by 5 bases and J by 1 base, 4 bases remained unmatched. The CDR3 spans 14 residues. DNA for the CDR3: TGCGCCAGCAGCGACAGGGCTCTCCAAGAGACCCAGTACTTC. This sequence encodes CASSDRALQETQYF.

V gene TRBV5-4 combines with J gene TRBJ2-7; TRBD2 aligns across 15 bases. CDR1 and CDR2 from the germline V gene are SGHNT and YYREEE (reference sequence). Losses at the gene ends were 4 bases for V and 2 bases for J; bases not matched to a gene: 4. The CDR3 is 16 amino acids. This CDR3 is CASSPGLAGGPYEQYF. CDR3 nucleotide sequence: TGTGCCAGCAGCCCCGGACTAGCGGGAGGGCCCTACGAGCAGTACTTC.

The chain combines TRBV15 with TRBJ2-3; D possibly corresponds to TRBD1 (6 bases). The CDR3 sequence is 15 residues long. Germline V gene sequence: CDR1 LNHNV, CDR2 YYDKDF (reference sequence). Between the trimmed V and J ends, which lost 5 bases and 3 bases, there was a span of 15 bases. CDR3 DNA sequence: TGTGCCACCAGCGCCCGGACAGACGCGACAGATACGCAGTATTTT. Its protein is CATSARTDATDTQYF.

This chain uses TRBV9 with TRBJ1-2; D uncertain. The germline gives CDR1 SGDLS, CDR2 YYNGEE. This CDR3 is 15 amino acids long. Trimming shortened V by 0 bases and J by 1 base, and 10 bases separated the two germline ends. The CDR3 DNA follows: TGTGCCAGCAGCGTAGACGCAGACTATAACTATGGCTACACCTTC. This translates into CASSVDADYNYGYTF.

CDR3 residues: CASSQTGGYGYTF. CDR3 sequence (DNA): TGTGCCAGCAGCCAGACAGGGGGCTATGGCTACACCTTC. V usage is TRBV5-5 and J usage is TRBJ1-2; 9 nucleotides align to TRBD1. Trimming at V came to 4 bases and at J to 4 bases, leaving 2 bases not matched to a gene. The CDR3 has 13 residues. Germline V gene data show CDR1 as SGHKS and CDR2 as YYEKEE (reference sequence). The full variable domain, with the rest looked up from reference TRBV5-5 and TRBJ1-2, is DAGVTQSPTHLIKTRGQQVTLRCSPISGHKSVSWYQQVLGQGPQFIFQYYEKEERGRGNFPDRFSARQFPNYSSELNVNALLLGDSALYLCASSQTGGYGYTFGSGTRLTVV.

This chain links TRBV28 with TRBJ1-6; 8 bases match TRBD1. Germline lookup yields CDR1 MDHEN and CDR2 SYDVKM. V was clipped by 6 bases and J by 8 bases; unmatched bases: 6. The CDR3 covers 14 residues. CDR3 in DNA: TGTGCCAGCAGGGGAGGGACAGGTCATTCACCCCTCCACTTT. Amino acids: CASRGGTGHSPLHF.

The CDR3 DNA reads as TGTGCCAGCAGTGCAGGGGCGTCTACTAATGAAAAACTGTTTTTT. Encoded protein: CASSAGASTNEKLFF. This chain connects TRBV27 to TRBJ1-4; D might be TRBD1 (6 bases). V was cut by 5 bases and J by 2 bases, with 12 bases left in between. Germline lookup yields CDR1 MNHEY and CDR2 SMNVEV (reference sequence). The CDR3 sequence is 15 residues long.